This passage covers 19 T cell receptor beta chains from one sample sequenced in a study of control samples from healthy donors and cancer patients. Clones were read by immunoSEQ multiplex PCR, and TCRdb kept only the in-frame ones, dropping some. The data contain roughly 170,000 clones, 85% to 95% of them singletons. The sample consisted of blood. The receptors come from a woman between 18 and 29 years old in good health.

CDR3 loop: CASSAAGLQETQYF. The CDR3 DNA follows: TGTGCCAGCAGCGCAGCGGGCCTACAAGAGACCCAGTACTTC. The gene calls are TRBV13 and TRBJ2-5; maybe TRBD2 (6 bases). The germline V gene has CDR1 PRHDT and CDR2 FYEKMQ (reference sequence). Trimming removed 5 bases at V and 2 bases at J, with 12 bases between. The CDR3 extends over 14 amino acids.

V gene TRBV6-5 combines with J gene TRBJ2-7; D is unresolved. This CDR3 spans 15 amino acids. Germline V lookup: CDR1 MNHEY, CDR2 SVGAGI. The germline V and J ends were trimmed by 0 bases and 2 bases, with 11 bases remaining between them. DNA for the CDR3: TGTGCCAGCAGTTACTCGGTGGGCCCTACCTACGAGCAGTACTTC. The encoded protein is CASSYSVGPTYEQYF.

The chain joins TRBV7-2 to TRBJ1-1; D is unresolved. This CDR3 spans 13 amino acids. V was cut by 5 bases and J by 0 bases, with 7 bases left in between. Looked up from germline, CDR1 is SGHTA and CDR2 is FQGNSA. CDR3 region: CASSRHMNTEAFF. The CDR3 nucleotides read TGTGCCAGCAGCCGACACATGAACACTGAAGCTTTCTTT.

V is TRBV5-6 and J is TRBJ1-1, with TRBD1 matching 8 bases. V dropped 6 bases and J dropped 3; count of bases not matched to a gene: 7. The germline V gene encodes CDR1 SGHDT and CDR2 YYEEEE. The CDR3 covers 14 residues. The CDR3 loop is CASTGQGFYTEAFF. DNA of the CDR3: TGTGCCAGCACCGGACAGGGTTTCTACACTGAAGCTTTCTTT.

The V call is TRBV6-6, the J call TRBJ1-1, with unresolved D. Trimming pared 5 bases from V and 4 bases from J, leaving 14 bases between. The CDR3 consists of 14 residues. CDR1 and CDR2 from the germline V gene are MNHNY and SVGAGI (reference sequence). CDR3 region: CASSTDELGTEAFF. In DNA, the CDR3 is TGTGCCAGCAGTACGGACGAACTTGGCACTGAAGCTTTCTTT.

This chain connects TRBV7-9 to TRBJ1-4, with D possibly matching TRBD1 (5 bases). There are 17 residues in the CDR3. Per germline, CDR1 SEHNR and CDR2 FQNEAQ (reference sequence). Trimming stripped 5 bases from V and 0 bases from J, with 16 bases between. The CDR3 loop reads CASSRRRGRTTNEKLFF. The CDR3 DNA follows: TGTGCCAGCAGCAGGAGGAGGGGCCGGACAACTAATGAAAAACTGTTTTTT.

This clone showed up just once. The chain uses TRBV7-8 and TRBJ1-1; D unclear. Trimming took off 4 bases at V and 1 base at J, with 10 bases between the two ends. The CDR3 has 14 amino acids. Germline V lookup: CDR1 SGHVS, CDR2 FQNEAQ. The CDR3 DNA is TGTGCCAGCAGCTCGATCAATCCGAACACTGAAGCTTTCTTT. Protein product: CASSSINPNTEAFF. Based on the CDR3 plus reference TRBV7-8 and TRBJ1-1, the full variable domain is GAGVSQSPRYKVAKRGQDVALRCDPISGHVSLFWYQQALGQGPEFLTYFQNEAQLDKSGLPSDRFFAERPEGSVSTLKIQRTQQEDSAVYLCASSSINPNTEAFFGQGTRLTVV.

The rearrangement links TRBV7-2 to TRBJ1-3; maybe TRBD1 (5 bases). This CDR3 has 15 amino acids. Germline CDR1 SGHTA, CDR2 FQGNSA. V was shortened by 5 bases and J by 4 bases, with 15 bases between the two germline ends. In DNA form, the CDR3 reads TGTGCCAGCAGCCCCGGACTCGGGGCAGGAAACACCATATATTTT. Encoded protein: CASSPGLGAGNTIYF.

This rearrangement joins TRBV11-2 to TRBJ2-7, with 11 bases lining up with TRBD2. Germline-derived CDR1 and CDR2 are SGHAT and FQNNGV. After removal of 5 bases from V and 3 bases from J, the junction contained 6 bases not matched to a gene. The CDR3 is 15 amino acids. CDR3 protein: CASSETSGGYYEQYF. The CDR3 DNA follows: TGTGCCAGCAGCGAAACTAGCGGGGGTTACTACGAGCAGTACTTC.

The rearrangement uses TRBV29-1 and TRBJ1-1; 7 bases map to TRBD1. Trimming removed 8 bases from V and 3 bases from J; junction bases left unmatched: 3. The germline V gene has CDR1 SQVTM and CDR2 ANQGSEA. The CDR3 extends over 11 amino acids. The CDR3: CSTRGDTEAFF. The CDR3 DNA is TGCAGCACCAGGGGGGACACTGAAGCTTTCTTT.

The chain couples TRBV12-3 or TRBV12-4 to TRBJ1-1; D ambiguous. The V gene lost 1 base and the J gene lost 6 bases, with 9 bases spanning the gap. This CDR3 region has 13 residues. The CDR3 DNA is TGTGCCAGCAGTTTAGTGGAGTTCTCTGAAGCTTTCTTT. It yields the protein CASSLVEFSEAFF.

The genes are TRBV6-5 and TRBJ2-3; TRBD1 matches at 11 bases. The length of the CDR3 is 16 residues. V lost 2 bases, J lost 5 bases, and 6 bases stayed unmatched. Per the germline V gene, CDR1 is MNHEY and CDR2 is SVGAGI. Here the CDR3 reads CASSYLQDRGQDTQYF. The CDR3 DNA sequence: TGTGCCAGCAGTTACCTACAGGACAGGGGGCAAGATACGCAGTATTTT.

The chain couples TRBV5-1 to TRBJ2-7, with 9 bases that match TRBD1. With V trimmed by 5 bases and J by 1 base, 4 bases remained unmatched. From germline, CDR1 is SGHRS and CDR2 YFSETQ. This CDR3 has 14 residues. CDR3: CASRPGQGSYEQYF. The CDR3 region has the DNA TGCGCCAGCAGACCGGGACAGGGTTCCTACGAGCAGTACTTC.

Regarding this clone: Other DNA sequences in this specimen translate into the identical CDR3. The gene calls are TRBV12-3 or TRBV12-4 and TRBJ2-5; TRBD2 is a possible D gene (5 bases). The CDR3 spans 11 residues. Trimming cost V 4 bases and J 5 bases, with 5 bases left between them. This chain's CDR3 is CASSSGETQYF. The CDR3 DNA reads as TGTGCCAGCAGTTCGGGGGAGACCCAGTACTTC.

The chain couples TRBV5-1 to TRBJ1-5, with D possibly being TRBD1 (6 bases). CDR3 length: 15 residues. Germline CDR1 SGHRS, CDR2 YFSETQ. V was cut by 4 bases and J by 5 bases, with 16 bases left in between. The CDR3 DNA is TGCGCCAGCAGCCCCTCGGGACACGTGGATCAGCCCCAGCATTTT. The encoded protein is CASSPSGHVDQPQHF. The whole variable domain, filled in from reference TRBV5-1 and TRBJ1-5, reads KAGVTQTPRYLIKTRGQQVTLSCSPISGHRSVSWYQQTPGQGLQFLFEYFSETQRNKGNFPGRFSGRQFSNSRSEMNVSTLELGDSALYLCASSPSGHVDQPQHFGDGTRLSIL.

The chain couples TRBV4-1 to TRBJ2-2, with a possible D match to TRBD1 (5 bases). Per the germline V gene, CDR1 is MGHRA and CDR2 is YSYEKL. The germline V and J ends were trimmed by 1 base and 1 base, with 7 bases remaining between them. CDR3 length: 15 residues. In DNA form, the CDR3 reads TGCGCCAGCAGCCAAGGAAGGGGGAACACCGGGGAGCTGTTTTTT. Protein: CASSQGRGNTGELFF.

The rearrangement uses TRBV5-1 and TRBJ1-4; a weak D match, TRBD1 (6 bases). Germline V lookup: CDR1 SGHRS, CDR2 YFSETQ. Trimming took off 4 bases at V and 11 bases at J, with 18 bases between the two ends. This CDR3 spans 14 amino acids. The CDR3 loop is CASSPGTPRVKLFF. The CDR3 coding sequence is TGCGCCAGCAGCCCCGGGACACCGAGGGTGAAACTGTTTTTT.

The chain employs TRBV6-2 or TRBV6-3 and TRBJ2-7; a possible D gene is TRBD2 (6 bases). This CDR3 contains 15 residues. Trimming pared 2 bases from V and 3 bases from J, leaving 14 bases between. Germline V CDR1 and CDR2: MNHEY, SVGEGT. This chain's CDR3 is CASSYEEGRYYEQYF. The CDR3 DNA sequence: TGTGCCAGCAGTTACGAGGAGGGGCGATACTACGAGCAGTACTTC.

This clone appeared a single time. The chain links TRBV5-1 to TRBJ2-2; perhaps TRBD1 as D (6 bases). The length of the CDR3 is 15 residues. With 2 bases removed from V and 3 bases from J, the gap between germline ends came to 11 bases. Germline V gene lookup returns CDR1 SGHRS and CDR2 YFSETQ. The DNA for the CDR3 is TGCGCCAGCAGCTTAGGGACAACGTACACCGGGGAGCTGTTTTTT. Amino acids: CASSLGTTYTGELFF.